This T cell receptor beta chain appears in the sequencing data of a study of naive and memory T cell subsets. Whole-study findings and limits: Possibly reflecting memory cells re-expressing CD45RA, a few larger clonotypes occurred in naive repertoires, especially CD8.

An equimolar mix of two oligonucleotides served as the beta constant-region primer for TRBC1 and TRBC2. The ligated cDNA underwent four PCR rounds using SP2 and nested alpha and beta constant-region primers. TCRdb analysed the UMI-ligation and nested PCR reads with MiXCR anew, one entry per CDR3 protein. The data hold approximately 140,000 distinct CDR3 sequences, with about 20% observed a single time. Regarding this clonotype: Its antigen is unknown.

Four subsets defined by CD45RA and CD27 were sorted after CD3, CD4, CD8 and live/dead staining. Germline CDR1 reads MNHNS; CDR2 reads SASEGT. The V end lost 2 bases, the J end lost 3 bases, and 14 bases lay between the germline ends. CDR3 length equals 15 residues. This chain joins TRBV6-1 and TRBJ2-7, with D possibly being TRBD1 or TRBD2 (6 bases each). Sample: naive CD8+ T cells from blood. The sequence was obtained from a human donor in good health. The chain's CDR3 is CASSELTGAHYEQYF. As DNA, the CDR3 is TGTGCCAGCAGTGAATTGACGGGGGCCCACTACGAGCAGTACTTC.